The next 27 T cell receptor beta chains were all read from a single sample in a study of blood T cell repertoires in COVID-19 (TCRdb year 2020). Library prep was done by the immunoSEQ multiplex PCR assay. TCRdb obtained this table from immuneACCESS and retained in-frame rearrangements with V and J assigned. These tables miss some clones; where compared with another copy, unresolved V genes account for less than half of the shortfall, and the remainder is unexplained. A total of more than 200,000 clones appear in this sample, about four fifths of them only once. In total, the top ten clones hold roughly 9.8% of the sample. The sequenced sample consisted of peripheral blood. These receptors came from a man older than 75 with acute or convalescent COVID-19.

The V and J genes are TRBV18 and TRBJ2-7, with D perhaps TRBD2 (5 bases). V dropped 0 bases and J dropped 5 bases, with 20 bases sitting between them. Germline loops: CDR1 KGHSH, CDR2 LQKENI. The CDR3 spans 17 residues. CDR3: CASSPPSGGLTSNEQYF. The CDR3 coding sequence is TGTGCCAGCTCACCACCGTCGGGCGGGCTGACTTCCAACGAGCAGTACTTC.

The V and J genes are TRBV19 and TRBJ2-7, with D possibly being TRBD1 (6 bases). Germline-derived CDR1 and CDR2 are LNHDA and SQIVND (reference sequence). V was trimmed by 5 bases and J by 6 bases, leaving 17 bases between them. This CDR3 comprises 14 residues. CDR3 nucleotides: TGTGCCAGTAGTGCTTCCTACAGGGTGGGCGAGCAGTACTTC. Translating gives CASSASYRVGEQYF.

The chain joins TRBV11-2 to TRBJ1-2, with D possibly being TRBD1 (6 bases). The V end was cut by 0 bases, the J end by 8 bases, with 13 bases between. This CDR3 contains 14 residues. Germline V lookup: CDR1 SGHAT, CDR2 FQNNGV. The CDR3 sequence is CASSLERGARGYTF. The CDR3 region has the DNA TGTGCCAGCAGCTTAGAACGGGGGGCGCGGGGCTACACCTTC.

The J gene is TRBJ1-5, the V gene TRBV18, with 8 positions matching TRBD1. CDR1 is KGHSH, CDR2 LQKENI, per germline. The CDR3 length is 15 residues. The J segment lost 6 bases and the V segment lost 3 bases, leaving 7 bases of the junction unmatched. CDR3 nucleotides: TGTGCCAGCTCACCGACAGGGGAGAAGAGTCAGCCCCAGCATTTT. This sequence encodes CASSPTGEKSQPQHF.

J is TRBJ1-6 and V is TRBV6-6; D is possibly TRBD1 (6 bases). The CDR3 is 14 residues long. Germline V gives CDR1 MNHNY, CDR2 SVGAGI (reference sequence). The ends were cut back, 5 bases at V and 3 bases at J, with 8 bases in the middle. The CDR3 protein is CASSRTVYNSPLHF. CDR3 bases: TGTGCCAGCAGTCGGACAGTCTATAATTCACCCCTCCACTTT.

The chain combines TRBV5-5 with TRBJ2-3; TRBD1 is a possible D gene (5 bases). The CDR3 is 15 amino acids. Germline CDR1 is SGHKS and CDR2 is YYEKEE (reference sequence). The ends were cut back, 1 base at V and 1 base at J, with 10 bases in the middle. CDR3 residues: CASSLSEGGTDTQYF. In DNA, the CDR3 is TGTGCCAGCAGCTTGTCCGAAGGGGGCACAGATACGCAGTATTTT.

The J gene is TRBJ1-6, the V gene TRBV19; D perhaps matches TRBD1 (5 bases). Trimming pared 2 bases from V and 3 bases from J, leaving 11 bases between. The CDR3 runs 16 residues. CDR1 is LNHDA, CDR2 SQIVND, per germline (reference sequence). The CDR3 nucleotides are TGTGCCAGTAGTATAAACCAGGGTAACTATAATTCACCCCTCCACTTT. Protein sequence: CASSINQGNYNSPLHF.

The J gene is TRBJ2-7, the V gene TRBV5-1; 7 nucleotides align to TRBD1. CDR3 length equals 14 residues. Per germline, CDR1 SGHRS and CDR2 YFSETQ. J lost 3 bases, V lost 5 bases, and 8 bases had no gene match. CDR3 bases: TGCGCCAGCAGTCCGGGACAGATTATCTACGAGCAGTACTTC. Translated: CASSPGQIIYEQYF.

The chain is built from TRBV3-1 (or the pseudogene TRBV3-2) and TRBJ2-1; 10 bases are a match to TRBD2. The CDR3 covers 18 residues. Trimming at V came to 4 bases and at J to 0 bases, leaving 9 bases not matched to a gene. The germline V gene has CDR1 LGHDT and CDR2 YNNKEL (reference sequence). CDR3 sequence: CASSRIPGLADSYNEQFF. The CDR3 DNA reads TGTGCCAGCAGCCGAATCCCCGGACTAGCGGACTCCTACAATGAGCAGTTCTTC.

This clone was counted only a few times. This chain links TRBV7-2 with TRBJ1-5, with D possibly TRBD1 on 6 matching bases. V lost 4 bases and J 2 bases, leaving 15 bases between the germline ends. This CDR3 comprises 16 residues. The germline CDR1 and CDR2 sequences are SGHTA and FQGNSA. The CDR3 spells CASSSLGQTGNQPQHF. CDR3 nucleotide sequence: TGTGCCAGCAGCTCCTTAGGACAGACGGGCAATCAGCCCCAGCATTTT.

A remark on this clone: Additional DNA sequences in this sample encode the identical CDR3. The chain combines TRBV5-1 with TRBJ1-2, with D unclear. This CDR3 is built from 14 residues. V was pared by 0 bases and J by 0 bases, with 6 bases between. CDR1 is SGHRS and CDR2 is YFSETQ in the germline V gene. The CDR3 sequence is CASSLGQSNYGYTF. The CDR3, as DNA: TGCGCCAGCAGCTTGGGGCAGTCTAACTATGGCTACACCTTC. Full variable domain (missing parts from reference TRBV5-1 and TRBJ1-2): KAGVTQTPRYLIKTRGQQVTLSCSPISGHRSVSWYQQTPGQGLQFLFEYFSETQRNKGNFPGRFSGRQFSNSRSEMNVSTLELGDSALYLCASSLGQSNYGYTFGSGTRLTVV.

The chain recombines TRBV18 with TRBJ1-2; tentatively, D is TRBD1 (5 bases). Germline CDR1 reads KGHSH; CDR2 reads LQKENI. Trimming took off 1 base at V and 6 bases at J, with 9 bases between the two ends. This CDR3 has 13 residues. Written as DNA, the CDR3 is TGTGCCAGCTCACCACTGCAGGGCAATGGCTACACCTTC. Encoded protein: CASSPLQGNGYTF.

The rearrangement links TRBV6-5 to TRBJ1-2; D is ambiguous. Germline V gene lookup returns CDR1 MNHEY and CDR2 SVGAGI. CDR3 length equals 14 residues. Trimming left V 5 bases short and J 6 bases short, with 16 bases between. The DNA of the CDR3 is TGTGCCAGCAGTAGCAACGGAGGCGTCAATGGCTACACCTTC. This gives the protein CASSSNGGVNGYTF.

This chain joins TRBV3-1 (or the pseudogene TRBV3-2) and TRBJ2-1; D is perhaps TRBD2 (5 bases). Per germline, CDR1 LGHDT and CDR2 YNNKEL (reference sequence). With 2 bases removed from V and 0 bases from J, the gap between germline ends came to 8 bases. The length of the CDR3 is 15 residues. CDR3 protein: CASSQTGSSYNEQFF. The CDR3 coding sequence is TGTGCCAGCAGCCAAACGGGAAGCTCCTACAATGAGCAGTTCTTC.

This chain joins TRBV2 and TRBJ1-2; D unclear. CDR1 and CDR2 (germline): SNHLY, FYNNEI. This CDR3 region has 12 residues. V gave up 3 bases and J gave up 8 bases, with 10 bases separating them. CDR3 in DNA: TGTGCCAGCAGTGATGTCGGGTTAGGCTACACCTTC. The encoded protein is CASSDVGLGYTF.

This CDR3 reads CASSTQGSNTEAFF. In DNA form, the CDR3 reads TGTGCCAGTAGTACACAGGGGTCGAACACTGAAGCTTTCTTT. The V and J genes are TRBV19 and TRBJ1-1, with TRBD1 matching over 7 bases. V shed 4 bases and J 1 base; nucleotides not matched to a gene: 3. The CDR3 covers 14 residues. Germline CDR1 and CDR2: LNHDA and SQIVND (reference sequence).

V usage is TRBV24-1 and J usage is TRBJ1-1; D call uncertain. V lost 3 bases, J lost 6 bases, and 13 bases lay in between. The CDR3 runs to 14 residues. The germline V gene has CDR1 KGHDR and CDR2 SFDVKD. The CDR3 DNA is TGTGCCACCAGTGATCCCAGGTCTGCCGCTGAAGCTTTCTTT. Its translation: CATSDPRSAAEAFF.

The CDR3 sequence: CAISEGASLDTQYF. CDR3 nucleotide sequence: TGTGCCATCAGCGAGGGGGCCTCCCTAGATACGCAGTATTTT. The chain employs TRBV10-3 and TRBJ2-3, with 7 nucleotides matching TRBD1. The CDR3 spans 14 residues. Germline assignment: CDR1 ENHRY and CDR2 SYGVKD. The trim removed 6 bases at V and 5 bases at J, leaving 8 bases unmatched.

V and J are TRBV3-1 (or the pseudogene TRBV3-2) and TRBJ2-6; no clear D gene. Germline CDR1 LGHDT, CDR2 YNNKEL (reference sequence). The V end was cut by 2 bases, the J end by 0 bases, with 8 bases between. CDR3 length: 16 residues. The CDR3 sequence: CASSQRVISGANVLTF. The CDR3 DNA reads TGTGCCAGCAGCCAACGGGTCATCTCTGGGGCCAACGTCCTGACTTTC.

The J gene is TRBJ1-4, the V gene TRBV30; no definite D call. The CDR3 totals 13 residues. Looked up from germline, CDR1 is GTSNPN and CDR2 is SVGIG (reference sequence). Trimming left V 3 bases short and J 8 bases short, with 13 bases between. CDR3 sequence reads: CAWSTPPEEKLFF. In nucleotides, the CDR3 is TGTGCCTGGAGCACCCCCCCGGAGGAAAAACTGTTTTTT.

This clone was seen only a few times. The J gene is TRBJ1-3, the V gene TRBV28; no clear D. V shed 6 bases and J shed 0 bases, with 15 bases lying between them. Germline V lookup: CDR1 MDHEN, CDR2 SYDVKM. This CDR3 region has 16 residues. The CDR3 protein is CASSLLPGSSGNTIYF. DNA of the CDR3: TGTGCCAGCAGCCTGCTCCCGGGAAGCTCTGGAAACACCATATATTTT. The whole variable domain, remainder taken from reference TRBV28 and TRBJ1-3, is DVKVTQSSRYLVKRTGEKVFLECVQDMDHENMFWYRQDPGLGLRLIYFSYDVKMKEKGDIPEGYSVSREKKERFSLILESASTNQTSMYLCASSLLPGSSGNTIYFGEGSWLTVV.

The chain carries TRBV6-5 and TRBJ1-2, with D unresolved. Germline CDR1 and CDR2: MNHEY and SVGAGI. CDR3 size: 13 residues. V was trimmed by 7 bases and J by 3 bases, leaving 12 bases between them. This CDR3 reads CASTHPNYYGYTF. The CDR3 DNA follows: TGTGCCAGCACCCACCCTAACTACTATGGCTACACCTTC.

The table lists this clone with a few counts. The chain has TRBV23-1 and TRBJ1-1; maybe TRBD1 (6 bases). TRBV23-1 is an ORF; its function is uncertain. This CDR3 contains 15 residues. The ends were cut back, 4 bases at V and 3 bases at J, with 15 bases in the middle. CDR3 loop: CASSRPDRSDTEAFF. CDR3 DNA: TGCGCCAGCAGTCGACCGGACAGATCGGACACTGAAGCTTTCTTT.

The sample holds a few counts of this clone. The V gene is TRBV7-6, the J gene TRBJ1-3; D gene unclear. The CDR3 has 14 amino acids. Trimming took off 5 bases at V and 0 bases at J, with 8 bases between the two ends. Germline V lookup: CDR1 SGHVS, CDR2 FNYEAQ. The CDR3 loop is CASSRGGSGNTIYF. The CDR3 nucleotides are TGTGCCAGCAGCCGAGGTGGCTCTGGAAACACCATATATTTT.

The V call is TRBV5-8, the J call TRBJ1-1; D unresolved. V gave up 2 bases and J gave up 7 bases, with 6 bases separating them. The germline gives CDR1 SGHTS, CDR2 YDEGEE. CDR3 length: 11 amino acids. CDR3 coding DNA: TGTGCCAGCAGCTTTACTCTTGAAGCTTTCTTT. It is translated as CASSFTLEAFF.

This clone was seen just once. The chain has TRBV19 and TRBJ2-6; 8 bases align to TRBD1. CDR1 LNHDA and CDR2 SQIVND come from the germline V gene (reference sequence). The CDR3 extends over 13 amino acids. V was pared by 7 bases and J by 11 bases, with 7 bases of the junction left unmatched. The CDR3 spells CASMFETGDVLTF. CDR3 nucleotide sequence: TGTGCCAGTATGTTCGAGACAGGGGACGTCCTGACTTTC.

This chain links TRBV10-2 with TRBJ1-2, with a possible D match to TRBD1 (5 bases). The V end was cut by 3 bases, the J end by 8 bases, with 13 bases between. This CDR3 has 13 amino acids. In germline, CDR1 is WSHSY, CDR2 SAAADI. CDR3 in DNA: TGCGCCAGCAGTGATTGGGGCGCGGGGGGCTACACCTTC. Translated, it gives CASSDWGAGGYTF.